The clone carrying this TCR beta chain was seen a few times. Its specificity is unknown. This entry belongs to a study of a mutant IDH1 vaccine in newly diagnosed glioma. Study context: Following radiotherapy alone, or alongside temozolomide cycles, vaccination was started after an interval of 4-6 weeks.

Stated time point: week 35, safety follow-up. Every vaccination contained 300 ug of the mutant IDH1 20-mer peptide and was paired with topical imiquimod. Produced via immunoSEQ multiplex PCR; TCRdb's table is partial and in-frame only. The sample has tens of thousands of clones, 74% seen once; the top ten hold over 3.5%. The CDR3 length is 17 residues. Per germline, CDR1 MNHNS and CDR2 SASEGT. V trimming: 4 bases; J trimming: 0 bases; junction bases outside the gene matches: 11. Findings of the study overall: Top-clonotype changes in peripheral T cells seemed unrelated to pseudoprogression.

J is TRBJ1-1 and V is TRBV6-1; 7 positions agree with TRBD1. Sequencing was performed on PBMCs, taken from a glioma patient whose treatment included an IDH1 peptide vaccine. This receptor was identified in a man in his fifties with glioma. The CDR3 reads CASSGRDSLLMNTEAFF. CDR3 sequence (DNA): TGTGCCAGCAGTGGACGGGACAGCCTATTGATGAACACTGAAGCTTTCTTT.